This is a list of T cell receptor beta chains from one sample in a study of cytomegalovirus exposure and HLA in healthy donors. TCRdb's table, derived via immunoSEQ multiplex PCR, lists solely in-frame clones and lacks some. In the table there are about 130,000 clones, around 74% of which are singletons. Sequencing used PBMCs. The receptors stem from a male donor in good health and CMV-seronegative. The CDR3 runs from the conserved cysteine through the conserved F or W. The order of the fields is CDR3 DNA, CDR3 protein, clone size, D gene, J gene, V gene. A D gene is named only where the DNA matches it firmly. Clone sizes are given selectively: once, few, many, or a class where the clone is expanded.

CDR3 DNA: TGTGCCAGCAGCTTGCTCGGGGAAGCTTTCTTT; CDR3 protein: CASSLLGEAFF; clone size: few; D gene: .; J gene: TRBJ1-1; V gene: TRBV5-4
CDR3 DNA: TGTGCCAGCAGCTTAATGGGGGGCGGGGGGGCCCAAGATACGCAGTATTTT; CDR3 protein: CASSLMGGGGAQDTQYF; clone size: .; D gene: TRBD2; J gene: TRBJ2-3; V gene: TRBV7-3
CDR3 DNA: TGTGCCAGCGCTAGGGGGACAGGTTATCCCTACGAGCAGTACTTC; CDR3 protein: CASARGTGYPYEQYF; clone size: .; D gene: TRBD1; J gene: TRBJ2-7; V gene: TRBV7-8
CDR3 DNA: TGTGCCAGCAGTGCCCCAGGGGGCGGAATTCCCCACGAGCAGTACTTC; CDR3 protein: CASSAPGGGIPHEQYF; clone size: .; D gene: TRBD1; J gene: TRBJ2-7; V gene: TRBV6-1
CDR3 DNA: TGTGCCAGCAGCCAAGATCCCAGGGGAATAATCGTGCCCCTTTTGATCGATGAGCAGTTCTTC; CDR3 protein: CASSQDPRGIIVPLLIDEQFF; clone size: once; D gene: .; J gene: TRBJ2-1; V gene: TRBV14
CDR3 DNA: TGCGCCAGCAGCCAGGGGCCCGTGGGGATCTACGAGCAGTACTTC; CDR3 protein: CASSQGPVGIYEQYF; clone size: .; D gene: .; J gene: TRBJ2-7; V gene: TRBV4-1
CDR3 DNA: TGTGCCAGCAGCTTAGTGTCGGGACAGGGGGCTGGAAACACCATATATTTT; CDR3 protein: CASSLVSGQGAGNTIYF; clone size: few; D gene: TRBD1; J gene: TRBJ1-3; V gene: TRBV7-8
CDR3 DNA: TGTGCCAGCAGCTTGGGGATAGGGGTGCCGGGCTACACCTTC; CDR3 protein: CASSLGIGVPGYTF; clone size: few; D gene: .; J gene: TRBJ1-2; V gene: TRBV5-6
CDR3 DNA: TGTGCCAGCCGGCTATATAAGTCAGGGATGGGGATCTATGGCTACACCTTC; CDR3 protein: CASRLYKSGMGIYGYTF; clone size: .; D gene: .; J gene: TRBJ1-2; V gene: TRBV28
CDR3 DNA: TGTGCCAGCAGCAAACAGCAAGAGACCCAGTACTTC; CDR3 protein: CASSKQQETQYF; clone size: .; D gene: .; J gene: TRBJ2-5; V gene: TRBV7-3
CDR3 DNA: TGCGCCAGCAGCCTTACGACAGGGGGCGCGGAGACCCAGTACTTC; CDR3 protein: CASSLTTGGAETQYF; clone size: .; D gene: TRBD1; J gene: TRBJ2-5; V gene: TRBV4-1
CDR3 DNA: TGTGCCAGTAGTACACCGGGACAGCTTATGCCTAGCGGGGGGGCAGATGAGCAGTTCTTC; CDR3 protein: CASSTPGQLMPSGGADEQFF; clone size: .; D gene: TRBD2; J gene: TRBJ2-1; V gene: TRBV19
CDR3 DNA: TGTGCCAGCAGCTTGTGGGGACAGGGGAGCCCTCTGGGGGCCAACGTCCTGACTTTC; CDR3 protein: CASSLWGQGSPLGANVLTF; clone size: .; D gene: TRBD1; J gene: TRBJ2-6; V gene: TRBV5-6
CDR3 DNA: TGTGCCAGCAGTTTCGTTTGGGGACAGGGAAGCAATCAGCCCCAGCATTTT; CDR3 protein: CASSFVWGQGSNQPQHF; clone size: .; D gene: TRBD1; J gene: TRBJ1-5; V gene: TRBV28
CDR3 DNA: TGTGCCAGCAGTTTTATTCCTAGCGGGGGGGGGATCAATGAGCAGTTCTTC; CDR3 protein: CASSFIPSGGGINEQFF; clone size: .; D gene: TRBD2; J gene: TRBJ2-1; V gene: TRBV28
CDR3 DNA: TGTGCCAGCAGTTTGCCCCAGGGGGAGTACTATGGCTACACCTTC; CDR3 protein: CASSLPQGEYYGYTF; clone size: .; D gene: TRBD1; J gene: TRBJ1-2; V gene: TRBV28
CDR3 DNA: TGTGCCAGCAGCTCCCCCGCGGGGGGGCCTCGCTCCTACAATGAGCAGTTCTTC; CDR3 protein: CASSSPAGGPRSYNEQFF; clone size: few; D gene: TRBD2; J gene: TRBJ2-1; V gene: TRBV5-6
CDR3 DNA: TGTGCCAGCAGCCGGCAGGGCTATGGCTACACCTTC; CDR3 protein: CASSRQGYGYTF; clone size: .; D gene: .; J gene: TRBJ1-2; V gene: TRBV2
CDR3 DNA: TGTGCCAGCAGTTTAGCCATGGGACAGGGGAGTCAGCCCCAGCATTTT; CDR3 protein: CASSLAMGQGSQPQHF; clone size: .; D gene: TRBD1; J gene: TRBJ1-5; V gene: TRBV28
CDR3 DNA: TGTGCCAGCAGCTTAGAACTAGCTGATAGCTCCTACAATGAGCAGTTCTTC; CDR3 protein: CASSLELADSSYNEQFF; clone size: .; D gene: .; J gene: TRBJ2-1; V gene: TRBV13
CDR3 DNA: TGCGCCAGCAGCCAAGGGAGCGCAACTAATGAAAAACTGTTTTTT; CDR3 protein: CASSQGSATNEKLFF; clone size: .; D gene: .; J gene: TRBJ1-4; V gene: TRBV4-1
CDR3 DNA: TGTGCCAGCCAAATCCGGGATGAGCAGTTCTTC; CDR3 protein: CASQIRDEQFF; clone size: .; D gene: .; J gene: TRBJ2-1; V gene: TRBV6-6
CDR3 DNA: TGTGCCAGCAGCGTAGCTGTAAGGGGTGAAGCTTTCTTT; CDR3 protein: CASSVAVRGEAFF; clone size: few; D gene: .; J gene: TRBJ1-1; V gene: TRBV9
CDR3 DNA: TGTGCCAGCAGCCCCTCTGGACTAGCGGGGACGAATGAGCAGTTCTTC; CDR3 protein: CASSPSGLAGTNEQFF; clone size: .; D gene: TRBD2; J gene: TRBJ2-1; V gene: TRBV7-9
CDR3 DNA: TGTGCCAGCAGCGTAGGCCGGGCAGGGGGCTTCACTGAAGCTTTCTTT; CDR3 protein: CASSVGRAGGFTEAFF; clone size: .; D gene: TRBD1; J gene: TRBJ1-1; V gene: TRBV9
CDR3 DNA: TGCGCCAGCAGCCTCGACAGGGCATCCTACAATGAGCAGTTCTTC; CDR3 protein: CASSLDRASYNEQFF; clone size: .; D gene: TRBD1; J gene: TRBJ2-1; V gene: TRBV5-1
CDR3 DNA: TGTGCCAGCAGCCAGACAGGTGGCTACACCTTC; CDR3 protein: CASSQTGGYTF; clone size: .; D gene: .; J gene: TRBJ1-2; V gene: TRBV4-2